This TCR beta chain was sequenced during a study of T-cell reconstitution after alpha-beta-depleted transplantation in children. The CDR3 loop spans 12 amino acids. Germline V lookup: CDR1 DFQATT, CDR2 SNEGSKA (reference sequence). V dropped 3 bases and J dropped 4 bases, with 8 bases sitting between them. During its preparation, the TCRbeta library received unique molecular identifiers. MiXCR, applied by TCRdb to the PCR reads, yields one record per CDR3 protein. The sample yields around 410,000 distinct CDR3 sequences, around 9.9% seen once. In its sample, this clonotype was seen a few times. The starting material was PBMCs from the stem cell graft donor, obtained from the stem cell graft. The chain recombines TRBV20-1 with TRBJ2-3; tentatively, D is TRBD1 (6 bases). This TCR came from a human donor who donated a stem cell graft to a child with acute myeloid leukemia. CDR3 bases: TGCAGTGCTAGTCCAGGGGCAGATACGCAGTATTTT. Protein: CSASPGADTQYF.